Each of the 27 T cell receptor beta chains below was sequenced from the same sample in a study of T cells after yellow fever vaccination. In TCRdb, the 5' RACE reads were re-called with MiXCR into one record per CDR3 protein. The table has over 150,000 distinct CDR3 sequences, approximately 6.2% seen once; the top ten hold approximately 3%. The source was CD4+ T cells sorted from PBMCs, collected on the day of the first yellow fever vaccination. The receptors come from a man younger than 35 who received the YFV17D yellow fever vaccine.

The rearrangement uses TRBV7-3 and TRBJ2-3; maybe TRBD2 (7 bases). Germline V lookup: CDR1 SGHTA, CDR2 FQGTGA. This CDR3 comprises 17 residues. Trimming took 4 bases from V and 0 from J, leaving 17 bases between them. CDR3 nucleotide sequence: TGTGCCAGCAGCTCTAACGTCGGGGGGCCTAGCACAGATACGCAGTATTTT. Protein sequence: CASSSNVGGPSTDTQYF.

This clonotype was seen at least ten times. The V and J genes are TRBV18 and TRBJ2-1; 8 bases map to TRBD2. CDR1 and CDR2 (germline): KGHSH, LQKENI. The CDR3 spans 16 residues. V shed 3 bases, J shed 0 bases, and the junction held 4 bases outside the gene matches. As DNA, the CDR3 is TGTGCCAGCTCACCCGCGGGGGGCTACTCCTACAATGAGCAGTTCTTC. Amino acids: CASSPAGGYSYNEQFF.

This clonotype came up many times. This chain connects TRBV5-1 to TRBJ2-3; possibly TRBD2 for D (6 bases). CDR3 length: 17 residues. V lost 2 bases to trimming and J lost 0 bases, with 16 bases between them. Germline V lookup: CDR1 SGHRS, CDR2 YFSETQ. DNA of the CDR3: TGCGCCAGCAGCTTTTCCTCCAGCGGGTCTAGCACAGATACGCAGTATTTT. It encodes CASSFSSSGSSTDTQYF.

This clonotype was picked up many times. The V call is TRBV4-2, the J call TRBJ1-2; D gene unclear. The CDR3 spans 11 residues. Germline CDR1 is LGHNA and CDR2 is YNFKEQ. The V gene lost 0 bases and the J gene lost 8 bases, with 4 bases spanning the gap. In DNA form, the CDR3 reads TGTGCCAGCAGCCAAGAGGGGGGCTACACCTTC. Encoded protein: CASSQEGGYTF.

The chain has TRBV3-1 and TRBJ2-5; D unclear. This CDR3 contains 17 residues. Trimming took 0 bases from V and 4 from J, leaving 18 bases between them. Germline-derived CDR1 and CDR2 are LGHDT and YNNKEL (reference sequence). Here the CDR3 reads CASSQDQRASIPETQYF. The CDR3 DNA reads as TGTGCCAGCAGCCAAGATCAAAGAGCGAGTATACCAGAGACCCAGTACTTC.

In its sample, this clonotype was seen a few times. V gene TRBV5-4 combines with J gene TRBJ2-3; 7 nucleotides match TRBD1. The CDR3 is 14 residues long. Germline V gene lookup returns CDR1 SGHNT and CDR2 YYREEE (reference sequence). The V segment lost 5 bases and the J segment 0 bases; nucleotides outside the gene matches: 3. CDR3 sequence (DNA): TGTGCCAGCAGACCGGGACAGAGCACAGATACGCAGTATTTT. Its protein is CASRPGQSTDTQYF.

The chain links TRBV19 to TRBJ1-5; no definite D call. V was cut by 0 bases and J by 9 bases, with 9 bases left in between. The germline V gene has CDR1 LNHDA and CDR2 SQIVND (reference sequence). The length of the CDR3 is 13 residues. The DNA for the CDR3 is TGTGCCAGTAGTATAGATCTTAGGCTGCCCCAGCATTTT. Protein product: CASSIDLRLPQHF.

In its sample, this clonotype was seen a few times. The rearrangement joins TRBV12-5 to TRBJ2-7; TRBD1 might be the D (6 bases). V was cut by 2 bases and J by 0 bases, with 11 bases left in between. The germline V gene encodes CDR1 LGHNT and CDR2 FRNRAP. This CDR3 is built from 15 residues. CDR3 sequence reads: CASGLPTGSSYEQYF. CDR3 DNA sequence: TGTGCTAGTGGTTTGCCGACAGGAAGCTCCTACGAGCAGTACTTC.

This clonotype has ten or more counts. V gene TRBV5-6 combines with J gene TRBJ2-1; TRBD2 matches 8 bases. The CDR3 runs to 15 residues. V dropped 4 bases and J dropped 8; count of bases not matched to a gene: 11. Germline assignment: CDR1 SGHDT and CDR2 YYEEEE. For the CDR3, the DNA is TGTGCCAGCAGCCCAGCCCGGGGGGGCCCCTATGAGCAGTTCTTC. This codes for CASSPARGGPYEQFF.

This clonotype was counted a few times. The gene calls are TRBV11-2 and TRBJ2-5, with D maybe TRBD2 (6 bases). CDR3 size: 13 residues. The ends were cut back, 5 bases at V and 3 bases at J, with 10 bases in the middle. Looked up from germline, CDR1 is SGHAT and CDR2 is FQNNGV. The CDR3: CASSKTREETQYF. CDR3 coding DNA: TGTGCCAGCAGCAAGACTAGAGAAGAGACCCAGTACTTC. Based on the CDR3 plus reference TRBV11-2 and TRBJ2-5, the full variable domain is EAGVAQSPRYKIIEKRQSVAFWCNPISGHATLYWYQQILGQGPKLLIQFQNNGVVDDSQLPKDRFSAERLKGVDSTLKIQPAKLEDSAVYLCASSKTREETQYFGPGTRLLVL.

This clonotype has at least ten counts. V gene TRBV4-2 combines with J gene TRBJ2-2; no clear D gene. Germline CDR1 and CDR2: LGHNA and YNFKEQ. This CDR3 is 14 amino acids long. The V and J ends lost 1 base and 3 bases respectively, with 6 bases between them. CDR3 coding DNA: TGTGCCAGCAGCCAAGGAGGAGACACCGGGGAGCTGTTTTTT. It encodes CASSQGGDTGELFF.

This clonotype was counted a few times. This chain uses TRBV7-2 with TRBJ2-3, with TRBD2 identical over 11 bases. V lost 5 bases, J lost 3 bases, and 10 bases stayed unmatched. Germline V gene sequence: CDR1 SGHTA, CDR2 FQGNSA. The CDR3 is 17 amino acids. The CDR3 loop is CASSGPSGGIRTDTQYF. As DNA, the CDR3 is TGTGCCAGCAGCGGCCCTAGCGGGGGGATTCGGACAGATACGCAGTATTTT. The full variable domain, in which reference TRBV7-2 and TRBJ2-3 provide the parts outside the CDR3, is GAGVSQSPSNKVTEKGKDVELRCDPISGHTALYWYRQSLGQGLEFLIYFQGNSAPDKSGLPSDRFSAERTGGSVSTLTIQRTQQEDSAVYLCASSGPSGGIRTDTQYFGPGTRLTVL.

This clonotype was recorded a few times. V usage is TRBV28 and J usage is TRBJ1-4; D ambiguous. Trimming shortened V by 6 bases and J by 4 bases, and 12 bases separated the two germline ends. Germline values: CDR1 MDHEN, CDR2 SYDVKM. This CDR3 contains 14 residues. The CDR3: CASSLRTVNEKLFF. Here the CDR3 DNA reads TGTGCCAGCAGCCTGAGGACCGTTAATGAAAAACTGTTTTTT.

The V and J genes are TRBV5-4 and TRBJ2-5; TRBD2 is a possible D gene (5 bases). The CDR3 is 16 residues long. V lost 1 base, J lost 1 base, and 14 bases lay in between. Germline assignment: CDR1 SGHNT and CDR2 YYREEE (reference sequence). CDR3 amino acids: CASSLKAGSGQETQYF. The CDR3 DNA sequence: TGTGCCAGCAGCTTGAAGGCCGGAAGCGGCCAAGAGACCCAGTACTTC.

This clonotype turned up a few times. This chain connects TRBV7-9 to TRBJ2-2, with 7 bases fitting TRBD1. This CDR3 is built from 17 residues. Germline-derived CDR1 and CDR2 are SEHNR and FQNEAQ (reference sequence). The junction had 9 bases not matched to a gene; V was cut back by 3 bases and J by 2 bases. CDR3 nucleotide sequence: TGTGCCAGCAGCTTCCCGTCAGGGGGATCAAACACCGGGGAGCTGTTTTTT. Its translation: CASSFPSGGSNTGELFF. The complete variable domain, with remaining parts taken from reference TRBV7-9 and TRBJ2-2, reads DTGVSQNPRHKITKRGQNVTFRCDPISEHNRLYWYRQTLGQGPEFLTYFQNEAQLEKSRLLSDRFSAERPKGSFSTLEIQRTEQGDSAMYLCASSFPSGGSNTGELFFGEGSRLTVL.

This clonotype was picked up a small number of times. The rearrangement uses TRBV29-1 and TRBJ2-5; the D is unclear. The CDR3 consists of 11 residues. CDR1 and CDR2 from the germline V gene are SQVTM and ANQGSEA. V shed 4 bases and J shed 5 bases, with 8 bases lying between them. CDR3 protein: CSVAGRETQYF. Here the CDR3 DNA reads TGCAGCGTTGCAGGTCGGGAGACCCAGTACTTC. Based on the CDR3 plus reference TRBV29-1 and TRBJ2-5, the full variable domain is SAVISQKPSRDICQRGTSLTIQCQVDSQVTMMFWYRQQPGQSLTLIATANQGSEATYESGFVIDKFPISRPNLTFSTLTVSNMSPEDSSIYLCSVAGRETQYFGPGTRLLVL.

The V and J genes are TRBV6-5 and TRBJ1-6, with a possible D match to TRBD1 (5 bases). V shed 1 base and J shed 1 base, with 11 bases lying between them. The CDR3 is 17 residues long. The germline V gene encodes CDR1 MNHEY and CDR2 SVGAGI. The CDR3 spells CASSYYQGSSYNSPLHF. The CDR3 DNA reads TGTGCCAGCAGTTACTACCAGGGATCGTCCTATAATTCACCCCTCCACTTT.

As for this clonotype: Mismatch with germline at one junction end may stem from a read error. The chain joins TRBV11-2 to TRBJ1-1; TRBD1 might be the D (6 bases). The CDR3 covers 16 residues. The V gene's germline CDR1 is SGHAT and CDR2 FQNNGV. The CDR3 region is CAGSLAPTGWNTEAFF. CDR3 DNA sequence: TGTGCCGGCAGCTTAGCTCCGACAGGTTGGAACACTGAAGCTTTCTTT.

CDR3 nucleotides: TGTGCCAGCAGTCAGACATGGCGGGGGATGGAGACCCAGTACTTC. Translated, it gives CASSQTWRGMETQYF. The J gene is TRBJ2-5, the V gene TRBV3-1; TRBD2 matches at 7 bases. V lost 6 bases, J lost 5 bases, and 12 bases stayed unmatched. The CDR3 spans 15 residues. Germline loops: CDR1 LGHDT, CDR2 YNNKEL (reference sequence).

The chain combines TRBV10-3 with TRBJ2-7; D unresolved. The CDR3 has 14 residues. The ends were cut back, 0 bases at V and 2 bases at J, with 8 bases in the middle. Germline-derived CDR1 and CDR2 are ENHRY and SYGVKD. CDR3 loop: CAISESDPTYEQYF. The CDR3 DNA is TGTGCCATCAGTGAGTCGGACCCTACCTACGAGCAGTACTTC.

This clonotype has just a few counts. The V and J genes are TRBV6-1 and TRBJ1-1; D is perhaps TRBD1 (5 bases). V dropped 3 bases and J dropped 6 bases, with 17 bases sitting between them. The CDR3 runs 15 residues. The germline V gene has CDR1 MNHNS and CDR2 SASEGT. In DNA, the CDR3 is TGTGCCAGCAGTGATTTGGACGGGGCCGCCGCTGAAGCTTTCTTT. As protein: CASSDLDGAAAEAFF.

This clonotype was picked up one time. CDR3 in DNA: TGCAGTGCTATAGTAGGGGACACTGAAGCTTTCTTT. This codes for CSAIVGDTEAFF. This chain links TRBV20-1 with TRBJ1-1; the D gene is possibly TRBD1 (5 bases). The CDR3 is 12 residues long. Per germline, CDR1 DFQATT and CDR2 SNEGSKA (reference sequence). V lost 4 bases, J lost 3 bases, and 9 bases lay in between.

This clonotype was picked up many times. The V call is TRBV10-3, the J call TRBJ1-4, with 8 bases aligning to TRBD1. Looked up from germline, CDR1 is ENHRY and CDR2 is SYGVKD. The V gene end was trimmed by 6 bases and the J gene end by 7 bases; junction bases not matched to a gene: 7. CDR3 length: 14 amino acids. The CDR3 reads CAISKQGDGEKLFF. CDR3 sequence (DNA): TGTGCCATCAGCAAACAGGGGGACGGTGAAAAACTGTTTTTT.

This clonotype was recorded many times. The chain combines TRBV7-2 with TRBJ2-7, with TRBD1 matching 7 bases. Germline-derived CDR1 and CDR2 are SGHTA and FQGNSA. CDR3 size: 14 residues. The V gene end was trimmed by 5 bases and the J gene end by 0 bases; junction bases not matched to a gene: 4. The CDR3 coding sequence is TGTGCCAGCAGCACAGGGGCCGGCTCCTACGAGCAGTACTTC. Its protein is CASSTGAGSYEQYF. Together with reference TRBV7-2 and TRBJ2-7, the CDR3 gives the full variable domain: GAGVSQSPSNKVTEKGKDVELRCDPISGHTALYWYRQSLGQGLEFLIYFQGNSAPDKSGLPSDRFSAERTGGSVSTLTIQRTQQEDSAVYLCASSTGAGSYEQYFGPGTRLTVT.

This clonotype was recorded many times. V and J are TRBV18 and TRBJ2-3; 9 nucleotides align to TRBD1. V trimming: 6 bases; J trimming: 3 bases; junction bases outside the gene matches: 7. The CDR3 extends over 15 amino acids. CDR1 and CDR2 from the germline V gene are KGHSH and LQKENI. CDR3 sequence: CASSATGGVTDTQYF. The CDR3 DNA sequence: TGTGCCAGCTCCGCGACAGGGGGAGTTACAGATACGCAGTATTTT. The variable domain in full, with the rest retrieved from reference TRBV18 and TRBJ2-3, is NAGVMQNPRHLVRRRGQEARLRCSPMKGHSHVYWYRQLPEEGLKFMVYLQKENIIDESGMPKERFSAEFPKEGPSILRIQQVVRGDSAAYFCASSATGGVTDTQYFGPGTRLTVL.

The CDR3 coding sequence is TGCGCCAGCTCCTCAAGGGCCTCAGGGGCTGGTGAGACCCAGTACTTC. Its protein product is CASSSRASGAGETQYF. This chain joins TRBV5-1 and TRBJ2-5, with D perhaps matching TRBD1 (6 bases). With 7 bases removed from V and 5 bases from J, the gap between germline ends came to 24 bases. The CDR3 extends over 16 amino acids. Germline values: CDR1 SGHRS, CDR2 YFSETQ.

This clonotype was observed at least ten times. The chain links TRBV24-1 to TRBJ2-3; possible D gene TRBD2, 6 bases. CDR3 length equals 14 residues. V was clipped by 2 bases and J by 1 base, with 6 bases between them. From germline, CDR1 is KGHDR and CDR2 SFDVKD. The chain's CDR3 is CATSDWRGTDTQYF. CDR3 sequence (DNA): TGTGCCACCAGTGATTGGAGGGGCACAGATACGCAGTATTTT.